A single sample is the source of the 5 T cell receptor beta chains below, sequenced in a study of T cell repertoires in cytomegalovirus infection. The antigens of these receptors remain unknown. Using its own MiXCR run on the reads, TCRdb lists one record per CDR3 protein. The data hold around 300,000 distinct CDR3 sequences, with roughly 21% observed a single time. The material was cultured PBMCs, obtained from culture after CMV antigen stimulation. Source of these receptors: a human donor in good health (CMV status not recorded). Some clones in this sample may be carry-over from other donors' samples.

This clonotype was seen more than once but under ten times. The rearrangement uses TRBV2 and TRBJ2-7, with 8 nucleotides matching TRBD2. CDR1 and CDR2 (germline): SNHLY, FYNNEI. The V gene end was trimmed by 10 bases and the J gene end by 1 base; junction bases not matched to a gene: 12. The CDR3 spans 15 residues. The CDR3 bases are TGTGCCATCGAGGGGGTGGCGGGAGGATCCTACGAGCAGTACTTC. Its protein product is CAIEGVAGGSYEQYF. Full variable domain (outside the CDR3, taken from reference TRBV2 and TRBJ2-7): EPEVTQTPSHQVTQMGQEVILRCVPISNHLYFYWYRQILGQKVEFLVSFYNNEISEKSEIFDDQFSVERPDGSNFTLKIRSTKLEDSAMYFCAIEGVAGGSYEQYFGPGTRLTVT.

In its sample, this clonotype was seen a few times. The chain employs TRBV15 and TRBJ2-1, with 8 bases matching TRBD2. Germline loops: CDR1 LNHNV, CDR2 YYDKDF (reference sequence). This CDR3 is built from 16 residues. V dropped 5 bases and J dropped 4; count of bases not matched to a gene: 10. CDR3 in amino acids: CATSEGTSGRYNEQFF. In DNA form, the CDR3 reads TGTGCCACCAGCGAGGGAACTAGCGGCAGATACAATGAGCAGTTCTTC.

The chain has TRBV7-9 and TRBJ1-4; unclear D gene. Trimming removed 5 bases at V and 1 base at J, with 11 bases between. Looked up from germline, CDR1 is SEHNR and CDR2 is FQNEAQ (reference sequence). The CDR3 contains 15 residues. DNA of the CDR3: TGTGCCAGCAGCAAAGGCCGAGGAACTAATGAAAAACTGTTTTTT. It codes for CASSKGRGTNEKLFF.

This clonotype has only a few counts. The chain carries TRBV12-5 and TRBJ1-2, with D possibly being TRBD1 (6 bases). The germline CDR1 and CDR2 sequences are LGHNT and FRNRAP. The CDR3 has 14 residues. Trimming removed 4 bases at V and 6 bases at J, with 15 bases between. The CDR3 sequence: CASGSMGAPDGYTF. The CDR3 nucleotides read TGTGCTAGTGGTTCAATGGGGGCCCCCGATGGCTACACCTTC.

This clonotype was observed many times. The chain uses TRBV7-2 and TRBJ2-7; D possibly uses TRBD1 or TRBD2 (5 bases each). Germline V gene lookup returns CDR1 SGHTA and CDR2 FQGNSA. The CDR3 totals 14 residues. V lost 2 bases to trimming and J lost 5 bases, with 13 bases between them. The CDR3 is CASSLNRGDHEQYF. The DNA of the CDR3 is TGTGCCAGCAGCTTAAACCGAGGGGATCACGAGCAGTACTTC. The full variable domain, its missing parts supplied by reference TRBV7-2 and TRBJ2-7, is GAGVSQSPSNKVTEKGKDVELRCDPISGHTALYWYRQSLGQGLEFLIYFQGNSAPDKSGLPSDRFSAERTGGSVSTLTIQRTQQEDSAVYLCASSLNRGDHEQYFGPGTRLTVT.